This T cell receptor beta chain stems from a study of a mutant IDH1 vaccine in newly diagnosed glioma. Across the whole study: Onset of vaccination occurred 4-6 weeks following radiotherapy alone, or with temozolomide cycles. Visit V12 was conducted at week 35 as the safety follow-up. Visit V13 came later, at week 47. Patients previously underwent radiotherapy, temozolomide, or both, and most underwent both. The study's findings and limits: Pseudoprogression showed no apparent link to changes in top peripheral T cell clonotypes.

The data were produced by immunoSEQ multiplex PCR, yet TCRdb's version contains in-frame clones alone and is incomplete. The table has 45,000 to 55,000 clones, around four fifths seen once; the top ten hold 5.5% to 8.5%. This CDR3 has 15 amino acids. V was pared by 5 bases and J by 9 bases, with 12 bases of the junction left unmatched. Germline V CDR1 and CDR2: MNHEY, SMNVEV (reference sequence). Sample time point: week 35, safety follow-up. Every single dose of the vaccine, 300 ug of mutant IDH1 20-mer peptide, came with topical imiquimod. On this clone: Its antigen is unknown.

The material was PBMCs, obtained from a glioma patient whose treatment included an IDH1 peptide vaccine. This chain links TRBV27 with TRBJ1-5; 8 bases align to TRBD1. The clonotype originates from a man aged 40-49 years with glioma. The CDR3 sequence is CASSPGTGRGGPQHF. CDR3 DNA: TGTGCCAGCAGTCCCGGGACAGGACGGGGTGGGCCCCAGCATTTT.